This T cell receptor beta chain derives from a study of blood T cell repertoires in COVID-19. The Seattle patients joined while their infection was active and were tracked longitudinally afterward. Original data processing: Reference gene primer amplification gave nucleated cell count estimates. This table comes from immunoSEQ multiplex PCR, and its TCRdb copy is limited to in-frame clones, with some not included. The V and J calls and clone size were taken over from that table, and D and trimming were inferred from the DNA. The sample gives hundreds of thousands of clones, approximately 90% of which show up once; about 0.91% is in the top ten. This sequence was found in a man between 18 and 35 years old with COVID-19, enrolled during active disease. Material: peripheral blood.

CDR3 sequence reads: CASSLEAGRVSGSYNEQFF. The CDR3 DNA reads as TGTGCCAGCAGCTTAGAGGCAGGGAGGGTTTCGGGGTCCTACAATGAGCAGTTCTTC. The chain links TRBV13 to TRBJ2-1; 7 positions match TRBD2. The germline V gene encodes CDR1 PRHDT and CDR2 FYEKMQ (reference sequence). The CDR3 is made up of 19 amino acids. Trimming cost V 1 base and J 1 base; bases outside gene matches: 13.